This TCR beta chain was identified in a study of CD8+ T cells in alopecia areata. The study's findings and limits: Tissue-resident alphabeta T cells belonging to normal skin likewise get sequenced within scalp specimens. For lesional scalp, especially alopecia totalis/universalis, clonality was higher than in normal scalp.

Germline V gives CDR1 LGHNA, CDR2 YNFKEQ. V was pared by 0 bases and J by 3 bases, with 16 bases of the junction left unmatched. This CDR3 is built from 20 residues. For this clone: What it recognizes is unknown.

Both peripheral blood and punch biopsies of lesional scalp skin were obtained from patients who had alopecia areata. CD4+ and CD8+ T cells were sorted from PBMCs stained for CD3, CD4 and CD8. Following extraction, RNA underwent reverse transcription to cDNA, which served as the sequencing template. Profiled with immunoSEQ multiplex PCR; TCRdb holds only in-frame clones, not every one. The repertoire holds around 160,000 clones, with around 47% as singletons. Sequenced input: CD4+ T cells sorted from blood. The chain recombines TRBV4-2 with TRBJ2-2; the match to TRBD2 covers 7 bases. This clonotype was obtained from a human donor with alopecia areata. This CDR3 is CASSQDSGGRSTSYTGELFF. The CDR3 DNA reads as TGTGCCAGCAGCCAAGATTCGGGCGGGAGATCGACTTCTTACACCGGGGAGCTGTTTTTT.